This TCR beta chain was sequenced in a study of shared clonotypes between healthy human individuals (dated by TCRdb to 2019 to 2021). Broadly, across the study: The cohort comprised a couple of women and a few men aged 18 to 49 years. Per donor, three plates each were used for CD4 naive and CD4 memory, two for CD8 naive, and one for CD8 memory. Blood TCR repertoires of five healthy adults were deeply sequenced to estimate repertoire size and the extent of clonotype sharing between individuals. To increase sequencing depth and limit assay-specific biases, different laboratories used diverse techniques to prepare libraries and sequence TCR repertoires. Between about 0.85 and 9.5 billion PBMCs per donor were obtained by leukapheresis. The full study reports these points: Because the study included a small number of donors, the genetic and exposure-history diversity represented was limited. About 5% of naive CD4, 3.5% of naive CD8, roughly 2.4% of memory CD4, and roughly 0.4% of memory CD8 clonotypes were shared across four donors. Sampling was restricted to blood, and TCR repertoires in tissues likely differ from the TCR repertoires found in blood. Pairwise subsampling indicated that sequencing depth was expected to affect the degree of clonotype sharing among donors. Naive subsets generally had larger estimated clonotype richness than memory subsets. Compared with non-shared clonotypes, the clonotypes found in all four sorted-subset donors had higher generation probabilities. Rarefaction of sorted-subset datasets indicated incomplete sequencing despite the large sequencing depth.

Using the deep immunoSEQ assay, TCR CDR3 regions were amplified from genomic DNA by multiplex PCR. Extracted genomic DNA from each cell subset was spread evenly across all wells of several immunoSEQ 96-well plates, with each plate serving as a replicate. For sorted subsets, 200 to 250 ng of genomic DNA, equivalent to some 33,000 T cell genomes, went into each replicate PCR. The purified libraries were quantified using a Qubit 3.0 fluorometer, sized with a Bioanalyzer 2100, and then quantified again using the KAPA Library Quantification kit. Each immunoSEQ 96-well plate was sequenced on its own single-read 150-cycle Illumina NextSeq 550 flow cell. Per the original workflow: Because the immunoSEQ output included only junctional sequences and no quality scores, the filtering could not be the same as the filtering used for full-length reads. Sequences were annotated with PyIR, a Python wrapper for IgBLAST v1.9, and V/J genes and CDR3 were assigned using IMGT germline references. Reads were removed for weak V/J assignments (E-value above 1e-6), missing CDR3, stop codons, out-of-frame junctions, or ambiguous translated residues. A V3J clonotype was defined by an identical inferred V gene, J gene, and CDR3 amino acid sequence. To compute the percentage overlap between repertoires, the number of shared unique clonotypes was divided by the size of the smaller repertoire. Repertoire richness was assessed with RTK rarefaction, the Chao1 estimator, and Recon v2.1 estimates of unobserved clonotypes. OLGA was used to compute generation probabilities for all TCRbeta clonotypes that the gDNA method yielded from a few donors. Here the immuneACCESS table is served through TCRdb, limited to in-frame sequences with V and J called. Missing clones are a known gap in these copies; in checked studies unresolved V genes cover under half, and the rest lacks a known reason. V and J calls and clone size come straight from that table; D and trimming were deduced from the DNA. The table for this sample lists some 1 million clones; around 74% of them were counted only once. Together, the top ten hold around 1.5% of the sample.

Ten or more counts support this clone. What antigen it recognizes has not been identified. No clone much larger than this one lies a single base away; base qualities are absent. The donors were healthy, HIV-negative adults who had no recently reported acute infections or vaccinations. Every donor was a Caucasian adult living in Nashville, Tennessee, USA. CD4+ T cells were enriched through magnetic negative selection, after which naive cells were positively selected on CD45RA and the remaining negative fraction served as the memory subset. After blood collection by leukapheresis, PBMCs were isolated using Ficoll-Histopaque density gradient centrifugation and then cryopreserved in the vapor phase of liquid nitrogen. Analytical flow cytometry was used to check the purity and quantity of every magnetically sorted T cell population. Genomic DNA was isolated from every sorted fraction and measured by UV absorbance on a Nanodrop 2000c.

The sequencing input was memory CD4+ T cells sorted from blood. The sample's cell subset or site label, decoded: CD45RA-negative fraction. This receptor was obtained from a man aged 18 to 30 in good health.

The CDR3 loop reads CASRQGTSYGYTF. The bases are TGTGCCAGCAGACAAGGGACTTCCTATGGCTACACCTTC. The chain is made from TRBV6-5 and TRBJ1-2, and the D gene may be TRBD1, 5 bases matching. CDR1 is given as MNHEY and CDR2 as SVGAGI, both from the germline V gene. The CDR3, from cysteine to phenylalanine, totals 13 residues. The entry retains the CDR3 DNA only, 39 bases that are in frame from base 1. V is reduced by 6 bases and J by 4 bases, leaving a spacing of 12 bases between them.